The source of this T cell receptor beta chain is a study of a mutant IDH1 vaccine in newly diagnosed glioma. Study results and caveats: Seemingly, top peripheral T cell clonotype changes bore no relation to pseudoprogression.

Of note for this clone: No antigen is known for it.

Some clones are missing from TCRdb's copy, which holds only in-frame ones; the method was immunoSEQ multiplex PCR. The sample has about 92,000 clones; around 82% are singletons. Looked up from germline, CDR1 is SGHRS and CDR2 is YFSETQ. The CDR3 has 12 residues. V was pared by 0 bases and J by 5 bases, with 4 bases between. Time point meaning: baseline, week 1 (first vaccination visit). Treatment of the sample: pre-vaccination baseline after standard-of-care therapy. Astrocytomas that were new, WHO grade 3 or 4, IDH1-mutant and ATRX-lost were present in the donors. The TCR was taken from a woman between 50 and 59 years old with glioma. The rearrangement uses TRBV5-1 and TRBJ2-3; D remains ambiguous. Sample: PBMCs, taken from a glioma patient treated with radiotherapy, temozolomide or both. The DNA of the CDR3 is TGCGCCAGCAGCTTGGCGCAAGATACGCAGTATTTT. Its translation is CASSLAQDTQYF.